Given below is one T cell receptor (beta chain) in context. This specimen comes from a study of blood T cell repertoires in COVID-19. Study background: Acute and convalescent COVID-19 samples came from the United States, Italy and Spain. T cells, B-cell-depleted T cells, or PBMCs supplied cDNA or gDNA.

Per the original data handling: Using reference gene primer amplification, nucleated cell counts were estimated. Only in-frame clones appear in the TCRdb table, and some are missing; sequencing was by immunoSEQ multiplex PCR. V, J and clone size are taken as reported in that table, and D and trimming were inferred from the DNA itself. The sample shows around 200,000 clones, around 83% of them seen only once. Trimming shortened V by 4 bases and J by 0 bases, and 10 bases separated the two germline ends. Germline V lookup: CDR1 SGHRS, CDR2 YFSETQ. CDR3 size: 14 residues. This clonotype was sampled from a man aged 45-60 years with active or convalescent COVID-19. The sequenced sample was peripheral blood. V and J are TRBV5-1 and TRBJ1-1, with D unclear. The CDR3 sequence: CASSAQLMNTEAFF. The CDR3 DNA is TGCGCCAGCAGCGCCCAACTAATGAACACTGAAGCTTTCTTT. Full variable domain (rest looked up from reference TRBV5-1 and TRBJ1-1): KAGVTQTPRYLIKTRGQQVTLSCSPISGHRSVSWYQQTPGQGLQFLFEYFSETQRNKGNFPGRFSGRQFSNSRSEMNVSTLELGDSALYLCASSAQLMNTEAFFGQGTRLTVV.